This TCR beta chain was obtained from a study of T cells in Graves' hyperthyroidism and ophthalmopathy. Study findings and constraints: Prediction of ophthalmopathy progression came a median approximately 6.6 months pre-onset.

Patients having uncontrolled infection, another autoimmune disease, pregnancy or lactation were not included. Each diagnosis was grounded in clinical symptoms, serum thyroxine and TRAb, thyroid ultrasound, and orbital computed tomography. TCR beta CDR3 regions were amplified from RNA. TCR CDR3 regions were first amplified by RT-PCR with HTBI primers. TCRdb fed the multiplex PCR reads into MiXCR, producing one record per CDR3 protein. The data contain roughly 93,000 distinct CDR3 sequences, around 42% of them singletons. This clonotype appeared many times. Antigen: not known. CDR3 length equals 14 residues. CDR1 is ENHRY, CDR2 SYGVKD, per germline. V trimming: 4 bases; J trimming: 1 base; junction bases outside the gene matches: 3.

This receptor was taken from a woman in her twenties or thirties with Graves' hyperthyroidism. Input material: peripheral blood or thyroid tissue (not recorded which). The genes are TRBV10-3 and TRBJ2-5, with TRBD2 identical over 7 bases. CDR3 protein: CAISVLASQETQYF. CDR3 bases: TGTGCCATCAGTGTACTAGCGAGCCAAGAGACCCAGTACTTC.